The clone carrying this T cell receptor beta chain was seen a handful of times. V lost 4 bases, J lost 7 bases, and 13 bases lay in between. CDR3 size: 13 residues. This sample was included in a study of T-cell reconstitution after alpha-beta-depleted transplantation in children. Unique molecular identifiers were incorporated during preparation of the TCRbeta library. Each CDR3 protein is one row after TCRdb ran MiXCR on the PCR reads. The sample carries a few hundred thousand distinct CDR3 sequences, 25% to 30% recorded once. This chain joins TRBV12-3 or TRBV12-4 and TRBJ1-1; D not certain. This receptor was obtained from a boy less than two years old with Wiskott-Aldrich syndrome, due to receive a stem cell transplant. This sample comprised PBMCs, obtained before TCRalphabeta/CD19-depleted stem cell transplant. The CDR3 spells CASSYKRSGEAFF. The CDR3 DNA follows: TGTGCCAGCAGTTATAAAAGGTCCGGTGAAGCTTTCTTT.